The 29 T cell receptor beta chains reported below all come from one sample, sequenced in a study of graft-versus-host responses after intestinal transplantation. Generated by immunoSEQ multiplex PCR, the TCRdb table keeps only in-frame clones and is missing some. The sample carries about 110,000 clones, 85% to 95% recorded once. Which antigens these TCRs recognize remains unknown. The sequencing used unstimulated CD8+ T cells sorted from spleen or lymph node cells, collected before intestinal transplant. These receptor sequences come from a human donor who received an intestinal transplant.

This clone was picked up a small number of times. The genes are TRBV19 and TRBJ2-7; no definite D call. V was cut by 4 bases and J by 5 bases, with 12 bases left in between. Germline-derived CDR1 and CDR2 are LNHDA and SQIVND (reference sequence). The CDR3 consists of 13 residues. The CDR3 sequence: CASSTTEVNEQYF. In DNA form, the CDR3 reads TGTGCCAGTAGTACAACCGAGGTTAACGAGCAGTACTTC.

The chain combines TRBV2 with TRBJ1-5; D is uncertain. Germline values: CDR1 SNHLY, CDR2 FYNNEI. The CDR3 extends over 17 amino acids. Trimming pared 3 bases from V and 0 bases from J, leaving 15 bases between. CDR3 amino acids: CASSDLREKYSNQPQHF. The CDR3 nucleotides are TGTGCCAGCAGTGACTTGAGGGAGAAATATAGCAATCAGCCCCAGCATTTT. Using reference TRBV2 and TRBJ1-5 for the parts outside the CDR3, the full variable domain is EPEVTQTPSHQVTQMGQEVILRCVPISNHLYFYWYRQILGQKVEFLVSFYNNEISEKSEIFDDQFSVERPDGSNFTLKIRSTKLEDSAMYFCASSDLREKYSNQPQHFGDGTRLSIL.

In this sample, this clone turned up once. V gene TRBV5-1 combines with J gene TRBJ2-7; 12 bases match TRBD2. Trimming at V came to 0 bases and at J to 6 bases, leaving 13 bases not matched to a gene. The CDR3 contains 18 residues. Germline CDR1 reads SGHRS; CDR2 reads YFSETQ. This chain's CDR3 is CASSLVALRLAGEGEQYF. The CDR3 DNA sequence: TGCGCCAGCAGCTTGGTAGCTCTGAGACTAGCGGGAGAAGGCGAGCAGTACTTC.

The chain joins TRBV7-6 to TRBJ2-5; D unclear. Germline V gene lookup returns CDR1 SGHVS and CDR2 FNYEAQ. This CDR3 is 12 amino acids long. V lost 3 bases to trimming and J lost 4 bases, with 6 bases between them. The CDR3 nucleotides read TGTGCCAGCAGCTTGGCAGGAGAGACCCAGTACTTC. Translated, it gives CASSLAGETQYF.

The rearrangement links TRBV6-1 to TRBJ2-1, with D tentatively TRBD2 (6 bases). The CDR3 length is 13 residues. Germline CDR1 MNHNS, CDR2 SASEGT. Trimming shortened V by 8 bases and J by 3 bases, and 11 bases separated the two germline ends. The CDR3 nucleotides are TGTGCCAGCGAGAGCGGGTTCTACAATGAGCAGTTCTTC. Its protein product is CASESGFYNEQFF.

The chain couples TRBV4-1 to TRBJ1-5; tentatively, D is TRBD1 (6 bases). The CDR3 is 15 residues long. The germline V gene has CDR1 MGHRA and CDR2 YSYEKL. V was shortened by 2 bases and J by 5 bases, with 13 bases between the two germline ends. The CDR3 region is CASSQPVAGDQPQHF. CDR3 coding DNA: TGCGCCAGCAGCCAACCCGTGGCAGGGGATCAGCCCCAGCATTTT.

The chain links TRBV5-1 to TRBJ1-1; the D gene is possibly TRBD1 (5 bases). This CDR3 has 12 residues. V was shortened by 4 bases and J by 11 bases, with 15 bases between the two germline ends. Germline assignment: CDR1 SGHRS and CDR2 YFSETQ. CDR3 amino acids: CASSSPLGGAFF. CDR3 bases: TGCGCCAGCAGCAGCCCCTTGGGGGGGGCTTTCTTT.

The genes are TRBV25-1 and TRBJ2-1, with TRBD2 identical over 8 bases. The CDR3 has 16 residues. Germline CDR1 MGHDK, CDR2 SYGVNS. J gave up 5 bases and V 2 bases, and 8 bases lay outside the gene matches. In nucleotides, the CDR3 is TGTGCCAGCAGTGAAACCGGGCTAGCGGGCGACAATGAGCAGTTCTTC. Translated: CASSETGLAGDNEQFF.

This rearrangement joins TRBV27 to TRBJ2-2, with D possibly being TRBD1 (6 bases). The CDR3 length is 12 residues. Trimming left V 10 bases short and J 4 bases short, with 10 bases between. Germline values: CDR1 MNHEY, CDR2 SMNVEV (reference sequence). Here the CDR3 DNA reads TGTGCCACCCTAGGGGGCACCGGGGAGCTGTTTTTT. This gives the protein CATLGGTGELFF.

J is TRBJ2-1 and V is TRBV30, with 9 bases lining up with TRBD2. Looked up from germline, CDR1 is GTSNPN and CDR2 is SVGIG (reference sequence). With V trimmed by 1 base and J by 2 bases, 3 bases remained unmatched. This CDR3 is 15 amino acids long. CDR3: CAWSATSGPYNEQFF. As DNA, the CDR3 is TGTGCCTGGAGTGCGACTAGCGGACCCTACAATGAGCAGTTCTTC.

The genes are TRBV5-4 and TRBJ2-3, with a tentative D call TRBD2 (5 bases). CDR1 is SGHNT and CDR2 is YYREEE in the germline V gene (reference sequence). There are 15 residues in the CDR3. The ends were cut back, 5 bases at V and 2 bases at J, with 15 bases in the middle. Here the CDR3 reads CASRGREGATDTQYF. The CDR3 DNA follows: TGTGCCAGCAGAGGGCGTGAGGGAGCCACAGATACGCAGTATTTT.

The chain uses TRBV11-2 and TRBJ2-7; 12 nucleotides match TRBD2. V was pared by 6 bases and J by 2 bases, with 11 bases of the junction left unmatched. Germline values: CDR1 SGHAT, CDR2 FQNNGV. The CDR3 has 17 amino acids. The CDR3 DNA reads TGTGCCAGCAGTCGTGTTGGACTAGCGGGACCCCCCTACGAGCAGTACTTC. Its protein product is CASSRVGLAGPPYEQYF.

J is TRBJ2-4 and V is TRBV7-9; possible D gene TRBD2, 7 bases. The CDR3 length is 18 residues. Germline V CDR1 and CDR2: SEHNR, FQNEAQ (reference sequence). V was clipped by 2 bases and J by 5 bases, with 22 bases between them. CDR3 residues: CASSLQVLIGGLENIQYF. Here the CDR3 DNA reads TGTGCCAGCAGCTTACAGGTCCTAATCGGGGGGCTGGAAAACATTCAGTACTTC.

V gene TRBV27 combines with J gene TRBJ1-1; 11 nucleotides match TRBD1. The junction had 9 bases not matched to a gene; V was cut back by 5 bases and J by 4 bases. From germline, CDR1 is MNHEY and CDR2 SMNVEV (reference sequence). This CDR3 is built from 16 residues. The CDR3 nucleotides read TGTGCCAGCAGTCCGGACAGGGGGCCGATGAGCACTGAAGCTTTCTTT. Its translation is CASSPDRGPMSTEAFF.

This clone has a single count. This chain joins TRBV5-1 and TRBJ2-1; TRBD2 is a possible D gene (5 bases). V lost 2 bases, J lost 9 bases, and 15 bases lay in between. The V gene's germline CDR1 is SGHRS and CDR2 YFSETQ. The CDR3 runs 14 residues. CDR3 sequence: CASSFLYGNVEQFF. For the CDR3, the DNA is TGCGCCAGCAGCTTCCTTTACGGGAACGTTGAGCAGTTCTTC.

J is TRBJ1-2 and V is TRBV29-1, with a tentative D call TRBD1 (6 bases). There are 12 residues in the CDR3. CDR1 and CDR2 (germline): SQVTM, ANQGSEA. V lost 6 bases to trimming and J lost 4 bases, with 12 bases between them. As DNA, the CDR3 is TGCAGCGTCCGACAGGCCTCCTATGGCTACACCTTC. Protein: CSVRQASYGYTF.

This clone was counted once. V gene TRBV6-6 combines with J gene TRBJ2-5; 10 bases are shared with TRBD1. The end of the DNA fits TRBJ2-7 better, so the J call may be wrong. CDR3 length: 13 amino acids. Germline values: CDR1 MNHNY, CDR2 SVGAGI (reference sequence). The CDR3, as DNA: TGTGCCAGCAGTTTCGGGGACAGGGGCGAGCAGTACTTC. It specifies CASSFGDRGEQYF.

The CDR3 DNA reads as TGTGCCAGCAGCTCCGGGACAGGGGAAGAGCAGTACTTC. Its translation: CASSSGTGEEQYF. The chain has TRBV11-3 and TRBJ2-7, with 10 bases identical to TRBD1. The CDR3 contains 13 residues. With 4 bases clipped from V and 7 bases from J, the junction kept 4 bases outside the gene matches. The germline CDR1 and CDR2 sequences are SGHNT and YENEEA.

The chain has TRBV2 and TRBJ2-3; 8 bases match TRBD1. Germline trimming cut 4 bases from V and 11 bases from J; bases unmatched to any gene: 5. The CDR3 sequence is 12 residues long. From germline, CDR1 is SNHLY and CDR2 FYNNEI. This CDR3 is CASSANRGEQYF. In DNA, the CDR3 is TGTGCCAGCAGTGCGAACAGGGGGGAGCAGTATTTT.

The chain couples TRBV7-9 to TRBJ2-5; 10 bases are a match to TRBD2. The germline V gene has CDR1 SEHNR and CDR2 FQNEAQ (reference sequence). This CDR3 spans 15 amino acids. The ends lost 10 bases at V and 0 bases at J; junction bases unmatched: 8. The CDR3, as DNA: TGTGCCACCGTCGCCGGGACTAGCGACCAAGAGACCCAGTACTTC. Its protein is CATVAGTSDQETQYF.

This chain uses TRBV7-6 with TRBJ2-5, with TRBD2 matching 11 bases. CDR1 and CDR2 (germline): SGHVS, FNYEAQ. The CDR3 has 17 residues. V shed 5 bases and J 1 base; nucleotides not matched to a gene: 9. In DNA form, the CDR3 reads TGTGCCAGCAGCCGACTAGCGGGAAAACGTTTCCAAGAGACCCAGTACTTC. Translated, it gives CASSRLAGKRFQETQYF. The entire variable domain, with the rest obtained from reference TRBV7-6 and TRBJ2-5, is as follows: GAGVSQSPRYKVTKRGQDVALRCDPISGHVSLYWYRQALGQGPEFLTYFNYEAQQDKSGLPNDRFSAERPEGSISTLTIQRTEQRDSAMYRCASSRLAGKRFQETQYFGPGTRLLVL.

The rearrangement joins TRBV7-9 to TRBJ1-4, with 10 bases lining up with TRBD1. CDR1 and CDR2 from the germline V gene are SEHNR and FQNEAQ (reference sequence). CDR3 length: 15 residues. Germline trimming cut 4 bases from V and 8 bases from J; bases unmatched to any gene: 7. The CDR3 reads CASSSDRGQKEKLFF. The CDR3 DNA sequence: TGTGCCAGCAGCTCAGACAGGGGGCAGAAAGAAAAACTGTTTTTT. The full variable domain, with the rest looked up from reference TRBV7-9 and TRBJ1-4, is DTGVSQNPRHKITKRGQNVTFRCDPISEHNRLYWYRQTLGQGPEFLTYFQNEAQLEKSRLLSDRFSAERPKGSFSTLEIQRTEQGDSAMYLCASSSDRGQKEKLFFGSGTQLSVL.

As concerns this clone: Sequence at one end of the junction differs from germline and may be a read error. The V call is TRBV11-2, the J call TRBJ2-7, with D perhaps TRBD2 (5 bases). This CDR3 has 13 residues. The germline V gene has CDR1 SGHAT and CDR2 FQNNGV. The CDR3 reads CASSSWLAEESVF. DNA of the CDR3: TGTGCCAGCAGCTCTTGGCTAGCCGAGGAGTCAGTCTTC.

V gene TRBV27 combines with J gene TRBJ1-5; D call uncertain. Germline V gene sequence: CDR1 MNHEY, CDR2 SMNVEV (reference sequence). This CDR3 contains 13 residues. V was clipped by 5 bases and J by 5 bases, with 10 bases between them. CDR3 in amino acids: CASSPELYQPQHF. The CDR3 nucleotides are TGTGCCAGCAGTCCGGAGCTATATCAGCCCCAGCATTTT.

This CDR3 reads CASSEPEASGGYNEQFF. DNA for the CDR3: TGTGCCAGCAGTGAACCCGAGGCCAGCGGGGGTTACAATGAGCAGTTCTTC. The chain couples TRBV2 to TRBJ2-1; TRBD2 matches at 8 bases. Germline V lookup: CDR1 SNHLY, CDR2 FYNNEI. CDR3 length equals 17 residues. Trimming took 2 bases from V and 4 from J; bases not matched to a gene: 10.

This chain links TRBV11-2 with TRBJ2-3; D is unclear. The CDR3 consists of 14 residues. From germline, CDR1 is SGHAT and CDR2 FQNNGV. Between the trimmed V and J ends, which lost 0 bases and 4 bases, there was a span of 8 bases. DNA for the CDR3: TGTGCCAGCAGCTTAGACCCTAGGGCAGATACGCAGTATTTT. Translated, it gives CASSLDPRADTQYF.

The chain has TRBV4-1 and TRBJ2-7; D remains unclear. Looked up from germline, CDR1 is MGHRA and CDR2 is YSYEKL. V was cut by 3 bases and J by 3 bases, with 6 bases left in between. The CDR3 is 12 amino acids. The CDR3 here is CASSQSFYEQYF. CDR3 bases: TGCGCCAGCAGCCAGAGCTTCTACGAGCAGTACTTC.

This chain uses TRBV7-9 with TRBJ2-7, with D uncertain. The CDR3 is 16 residues long. V lost 4 bases and J 2 bases, leaving 18 bases between the germline ends. The V gene's germline CDR1 is SEHNR and CDR2 FQNEAQ (reference sequence). The CDR3 nucleotides read TGTGCCAGCAGCTCCTACCCCCTCCGTGACCCCTACGAGCAGTACTTC. Translation: CASSSYPLRDPYEQYF.

CDR3 nucleotides: TGTGCCAGCAGTGAGCGGGAGTATCGGGGATACAATGAGCAGTTCTTC. Its protein is CASSEREYRGYNEQFF. The chain carries TRBV27 and TRBJ2-1; 8 bases are a match to TRBD2. The CDR3 covers 16 residues. Germline CDR1 is MNHEY and CDR2 is SMNVEV (reference sequence). The V gene end was trimmed by 5 bases and the J gene end by 4 bases; junction bases not matched to a gene: 10.